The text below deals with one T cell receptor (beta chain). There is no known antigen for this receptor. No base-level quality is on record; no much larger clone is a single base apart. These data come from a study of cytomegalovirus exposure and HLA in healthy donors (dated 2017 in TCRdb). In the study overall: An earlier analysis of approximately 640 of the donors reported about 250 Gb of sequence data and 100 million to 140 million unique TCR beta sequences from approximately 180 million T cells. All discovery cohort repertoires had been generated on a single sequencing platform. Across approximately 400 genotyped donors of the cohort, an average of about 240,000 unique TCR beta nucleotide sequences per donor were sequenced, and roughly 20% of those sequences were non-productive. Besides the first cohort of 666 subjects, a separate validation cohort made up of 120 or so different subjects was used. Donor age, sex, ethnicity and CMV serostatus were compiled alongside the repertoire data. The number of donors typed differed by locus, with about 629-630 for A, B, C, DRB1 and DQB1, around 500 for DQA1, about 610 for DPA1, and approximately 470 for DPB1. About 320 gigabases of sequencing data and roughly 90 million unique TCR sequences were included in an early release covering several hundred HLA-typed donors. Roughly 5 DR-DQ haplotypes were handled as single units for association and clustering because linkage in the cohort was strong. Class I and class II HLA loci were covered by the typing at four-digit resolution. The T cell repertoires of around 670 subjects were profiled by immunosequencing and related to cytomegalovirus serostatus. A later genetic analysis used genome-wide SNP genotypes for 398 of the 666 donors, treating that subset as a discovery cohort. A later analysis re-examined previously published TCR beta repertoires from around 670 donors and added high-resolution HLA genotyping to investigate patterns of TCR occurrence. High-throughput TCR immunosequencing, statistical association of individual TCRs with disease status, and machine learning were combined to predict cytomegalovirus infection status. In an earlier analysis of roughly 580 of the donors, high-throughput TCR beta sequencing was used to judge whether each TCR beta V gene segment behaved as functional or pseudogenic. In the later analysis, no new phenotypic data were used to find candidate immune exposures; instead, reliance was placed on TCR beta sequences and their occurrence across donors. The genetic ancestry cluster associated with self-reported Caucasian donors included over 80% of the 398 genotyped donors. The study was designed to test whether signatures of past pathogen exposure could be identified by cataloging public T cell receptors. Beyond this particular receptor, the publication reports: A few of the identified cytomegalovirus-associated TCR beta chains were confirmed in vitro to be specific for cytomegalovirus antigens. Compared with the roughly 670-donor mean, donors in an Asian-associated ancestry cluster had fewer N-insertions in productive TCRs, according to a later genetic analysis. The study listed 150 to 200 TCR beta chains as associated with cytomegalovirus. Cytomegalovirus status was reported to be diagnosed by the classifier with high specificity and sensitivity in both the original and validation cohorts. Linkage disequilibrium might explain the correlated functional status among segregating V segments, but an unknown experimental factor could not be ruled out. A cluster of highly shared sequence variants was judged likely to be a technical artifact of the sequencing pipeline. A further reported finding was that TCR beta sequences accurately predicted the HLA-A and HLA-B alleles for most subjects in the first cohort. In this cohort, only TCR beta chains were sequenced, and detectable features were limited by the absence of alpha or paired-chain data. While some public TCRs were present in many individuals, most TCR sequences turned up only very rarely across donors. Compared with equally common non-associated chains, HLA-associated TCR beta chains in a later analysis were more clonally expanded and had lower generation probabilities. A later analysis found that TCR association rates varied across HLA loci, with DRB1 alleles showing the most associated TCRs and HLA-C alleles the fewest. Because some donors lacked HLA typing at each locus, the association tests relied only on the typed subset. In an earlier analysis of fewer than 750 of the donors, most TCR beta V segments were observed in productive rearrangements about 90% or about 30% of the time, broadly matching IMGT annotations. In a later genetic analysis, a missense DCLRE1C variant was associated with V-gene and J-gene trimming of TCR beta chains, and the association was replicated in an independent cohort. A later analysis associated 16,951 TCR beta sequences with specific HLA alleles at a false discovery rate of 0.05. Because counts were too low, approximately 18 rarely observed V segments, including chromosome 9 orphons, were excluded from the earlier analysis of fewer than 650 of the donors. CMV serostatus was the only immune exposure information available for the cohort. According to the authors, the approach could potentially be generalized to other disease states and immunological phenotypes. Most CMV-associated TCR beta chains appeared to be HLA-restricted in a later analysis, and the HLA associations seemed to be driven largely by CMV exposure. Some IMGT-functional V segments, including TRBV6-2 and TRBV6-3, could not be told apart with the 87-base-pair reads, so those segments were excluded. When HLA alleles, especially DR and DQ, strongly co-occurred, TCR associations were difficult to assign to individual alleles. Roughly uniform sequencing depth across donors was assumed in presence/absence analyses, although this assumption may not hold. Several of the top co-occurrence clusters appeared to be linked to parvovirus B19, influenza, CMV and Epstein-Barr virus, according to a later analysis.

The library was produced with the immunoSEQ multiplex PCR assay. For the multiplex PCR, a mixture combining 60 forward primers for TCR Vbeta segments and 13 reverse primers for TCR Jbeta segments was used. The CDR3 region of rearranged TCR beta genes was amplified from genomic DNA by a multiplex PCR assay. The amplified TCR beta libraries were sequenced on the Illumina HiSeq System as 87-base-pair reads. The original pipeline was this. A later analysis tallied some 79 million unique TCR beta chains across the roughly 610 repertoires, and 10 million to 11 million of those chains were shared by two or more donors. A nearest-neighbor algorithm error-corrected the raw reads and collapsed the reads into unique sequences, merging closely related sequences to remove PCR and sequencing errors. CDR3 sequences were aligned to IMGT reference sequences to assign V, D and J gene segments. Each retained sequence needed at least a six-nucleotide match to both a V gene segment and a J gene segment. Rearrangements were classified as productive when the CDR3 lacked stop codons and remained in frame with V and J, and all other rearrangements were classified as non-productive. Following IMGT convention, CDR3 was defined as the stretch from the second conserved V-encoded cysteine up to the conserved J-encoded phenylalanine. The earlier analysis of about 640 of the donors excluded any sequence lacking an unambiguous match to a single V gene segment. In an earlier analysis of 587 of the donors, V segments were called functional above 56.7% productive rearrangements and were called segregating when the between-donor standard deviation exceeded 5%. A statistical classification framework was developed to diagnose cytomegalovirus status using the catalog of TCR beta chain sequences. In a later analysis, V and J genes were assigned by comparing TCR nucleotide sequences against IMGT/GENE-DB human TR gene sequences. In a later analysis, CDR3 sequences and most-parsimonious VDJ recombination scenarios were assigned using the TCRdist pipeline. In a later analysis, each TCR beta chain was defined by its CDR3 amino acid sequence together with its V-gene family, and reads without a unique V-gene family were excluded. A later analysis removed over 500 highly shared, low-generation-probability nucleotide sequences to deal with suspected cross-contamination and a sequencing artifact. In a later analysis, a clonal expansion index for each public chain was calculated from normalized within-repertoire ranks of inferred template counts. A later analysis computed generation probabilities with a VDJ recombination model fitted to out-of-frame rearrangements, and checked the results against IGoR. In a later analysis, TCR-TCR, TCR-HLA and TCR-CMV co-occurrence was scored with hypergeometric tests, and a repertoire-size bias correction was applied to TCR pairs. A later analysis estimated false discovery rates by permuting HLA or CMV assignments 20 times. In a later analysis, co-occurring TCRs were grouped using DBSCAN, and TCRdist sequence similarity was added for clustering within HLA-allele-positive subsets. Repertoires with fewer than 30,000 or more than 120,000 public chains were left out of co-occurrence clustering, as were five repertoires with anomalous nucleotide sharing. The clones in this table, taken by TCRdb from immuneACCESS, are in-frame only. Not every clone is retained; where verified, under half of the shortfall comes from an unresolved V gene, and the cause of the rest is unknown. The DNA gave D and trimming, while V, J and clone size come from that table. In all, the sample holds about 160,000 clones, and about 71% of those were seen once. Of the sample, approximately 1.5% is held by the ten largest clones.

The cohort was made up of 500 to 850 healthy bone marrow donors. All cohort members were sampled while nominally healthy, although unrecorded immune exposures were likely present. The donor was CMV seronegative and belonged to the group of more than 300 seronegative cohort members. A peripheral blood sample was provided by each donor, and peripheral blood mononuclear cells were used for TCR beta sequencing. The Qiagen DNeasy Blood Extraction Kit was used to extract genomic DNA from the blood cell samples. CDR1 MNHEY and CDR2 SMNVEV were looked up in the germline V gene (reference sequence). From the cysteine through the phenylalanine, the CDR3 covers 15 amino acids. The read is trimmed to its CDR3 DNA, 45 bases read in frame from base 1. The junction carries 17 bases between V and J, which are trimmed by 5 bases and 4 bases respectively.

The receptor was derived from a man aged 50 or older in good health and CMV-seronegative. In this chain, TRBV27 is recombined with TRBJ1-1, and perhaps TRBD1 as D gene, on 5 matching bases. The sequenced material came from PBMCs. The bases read TGTGCCAGCAGTCCCCCAACGGGGGTAGGCACTGAAGCTTTCTTT. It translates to CASSPPTGVGTEAFF.